The present entry profiles one TCR beta chain with its context. Its antigen is as yet unknown. The source of the sample is a study of CD8+CD57+ T cells in acquired aplastic anemia. On the study more broadly: Sorting CD4+ and CD8+ cells gave DNA averaging 3.2 ug. Notes on the study in general: Controls and patients did not differ significantly in CD8+ Simpson's diversity. Patients and controls shared some 30 CD8+ CDR3 sequences, highly expressed in patients.

Between the trimmed V and J ends, which lost 5 bases and 0 bases, there was a span of 10 bases. CDR1 and CDR2 (germline): DFQATT, SNEGSKA (reference sequence). The CDR3 has 13 residues. It was genomic DNA that served as the template for profiling TCR beta VDJ and CDR3. TCRdb reprocessed the reads with MiXCR, giving one entry per CDR3 protein. The sample has under 200,000 distinct CDR3 sequences; over 60% are singletons. The V call is TRBV20-1, the J call TRBJ1-1, with D possibly matching TRBD1 (5 bases). This sequence was found in a human donor with severe aplastic anemia or a healthy control (not recorded which). Sequencing was carried out using sorted CD4+, CD8+, or CD8+CD57+ T cells (not recorded which) from PBMCs. The CDR3, as DNA: TGCAGTGCTGCCGGGACGTTGAACACTGAAGCTTTCTTT. This gives the protein CSAAGTLNTEAFF.